This T cell receptor (beta chain) was obtained from a study of T cells in Graves' hyperthyroidism and ophthalmopathy. It was RNA transcripts that yielded the amplified TCR beta CDR3 regions. First-round RT-PCR with HTBI primers amplified the TCR CDR3 region. MiXCR, applied by TCRdb to the multiplex PCR reads, yields one record per CDR3 protein. The sample consists of about 420,000 distinct CDR3 sequences, roughly 13% of them appearing once. Germline CDR1 reads KGHSH; CDR2 reads LQKENI. This CDR3 has 13 amino acids. V was cut by 3 bases and J by 5 bases, with 8 bases left in between. Source material: blood. The receptor comes from a woman aged 18-29 years with Graves' hyperthyroidism. This sequence joins TRBV18 and TRBJ1-5; D is unclear. CDR3 coding DNA: TGTGCCAGCTCACCGGCCGAAGATCAGCCCCAGCATTTT. It encodes CASSPAEDQPQHF.